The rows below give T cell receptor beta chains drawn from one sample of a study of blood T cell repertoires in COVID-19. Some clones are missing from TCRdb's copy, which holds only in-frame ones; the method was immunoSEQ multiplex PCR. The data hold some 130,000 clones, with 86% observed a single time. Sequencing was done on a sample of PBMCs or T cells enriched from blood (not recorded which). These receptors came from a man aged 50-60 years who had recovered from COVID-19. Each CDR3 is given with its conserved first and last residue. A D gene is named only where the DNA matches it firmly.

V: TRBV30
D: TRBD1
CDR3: CAWRGQGVNGYTF

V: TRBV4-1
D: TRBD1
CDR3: CASTRDRLTSGNTIYF

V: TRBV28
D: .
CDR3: CASSQNEKLFF

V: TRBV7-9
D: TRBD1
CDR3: CASSQDRVGGYTF

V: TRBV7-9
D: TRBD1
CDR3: CASQGQGWSQHF

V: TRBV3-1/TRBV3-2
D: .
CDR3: CASSQVRGSGNTIYF

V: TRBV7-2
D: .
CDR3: CASSLYAGSDYGYTF

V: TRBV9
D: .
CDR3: CASSPLISGHLYF

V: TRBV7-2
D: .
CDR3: CASSRRGDQPQHF

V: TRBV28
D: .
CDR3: CASRRVGYGKLFF

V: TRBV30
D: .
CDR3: CAWSRTAGQPQHF

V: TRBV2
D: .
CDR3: CASSAWGPGELFF

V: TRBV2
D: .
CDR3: CASGFVQGNSPLHF

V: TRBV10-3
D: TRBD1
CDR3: CAISPQGDLETQYF

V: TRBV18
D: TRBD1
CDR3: CASSPPNAGGNTQYF

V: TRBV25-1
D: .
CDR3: CASSEFWIEGGIRNTIYF

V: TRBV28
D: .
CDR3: CASSPDAKLGSGF

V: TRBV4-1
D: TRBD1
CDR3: CASSYMTGQGFSGANVLTF

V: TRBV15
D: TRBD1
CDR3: CATSKRTGGLTDTQYF

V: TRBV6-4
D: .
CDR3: CASSTDTNQPQHF

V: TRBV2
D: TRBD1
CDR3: CASSEQGGDQPQHF

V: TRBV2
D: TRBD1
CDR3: CASRRDRDGGQPQHF

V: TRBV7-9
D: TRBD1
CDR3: CASSYGQGVSGANVLTF